This T cell receptor beta chain was recorded in a study of control samples from healthy donors and cancer patients. Measured with immunoSEQ multiplex PCR; TCRdb has only the in-frame clones, and not every one. The sample yields under 75,000 clones, 65% to 90% seen once. The germline V gene encodes CDR1 LNHNV and CDR2 YYDKDF (reference sequence). The CDR3 spans 13 residues. Trimming pared 9 bases from V and 1 base from J, leaving 13 bases between. The sequenced sample consisted of blood. The TCR originated in a man in his forties or fifties in good health. The chain recombines TRBV15 with TRBJ2-7; D remains ambiguous. In DNA, the CDR3 is TGTGCCACGGGTCGGGCGACTTCCTACGAGCAGTACTTC. Translating gives CATGRATSYEQYF.